The clone carrying this T cell receptor beta chain was counted once. Original handling: It was from reference gene primer amplification that nucleated cell counts were estimated. Method: immunoSEQ multiplex PCR; TCRdb's copy keeps in-frame clones and lacks some. That table supplies the V and J calls and clone size; D and trimming were determined from the DNA. The data contain 200,000 to 250,000 clones, 80% to 95% of them singletons. This sample stems from a study of blood T cell repertoires in COVID-19. Study in general: There were acute and convalescent COVID-19 samples, and they came from the United States, Italy and Spain.

V gave up 3 bases and J gave up 5 bases, with 16 bases separating them. CDR1 and CDR2 (germline): MNHNS, SASEGT. The CDR3 spans 16 residues. The chain links TRBV6-1 to TRBJ1-4; D not resolved. The TCR was taken from a man between 60 and 75 years old with COVID-19, enrolled during active disease. Sequences were obtained from peripheral blood. CDR3 in DNA: TGTGCCAGCAGTGATGGGGAGGGTGGAGGGAATGAAAAACTGTTTTTT. Residues: CASSDGEGGGNEKLFF.